Below, one T cell receptor beta chain is given with its context. Its antigen is unidentified. This sample stems from a study of human T cells and chemical hapten exposure. For the study at large: Patients received weekly diphenylcyclopropenone doses to the scalp throughout the roughly 24-week study.

General study points: There was no change with DPC sensitization in TCRs above 1 in 1000 frequency.

Using its own MiXCR run on the RACE reads, TCRdb lists one record per CDR3 protein. Of fewer than 500,000 distinct CDR3 sequences listed, 4.8% are singletons. The time point is: patch test 1, 2 weeks after DPC sensitization. Indicated treatment: therapeutic diphenylcyclopropenone sensitization with weekly scalp DPC. Blood sampling occurred before each patch-test application. Alopecia patients between 18 and 70 years old and suitable for DPC were used as donors. V was shortened by 5 bases and J by 0 bases, with 14 bases between the two germline ends. The CDR3 loop spans 16 amino acids. Per germline, CDR1 SEHNR and CDR2 FQNEAQ (reference sequence).

Specimen: whole blood, collected in connection with sensitization to the hapten diphenylcyclopropenone (DPC). This TCR came from a woman aged 45-65 years with alopecia areata. Some clones in this sample may be carry-over from other donors' samples. The chain links TRBV7-9 to TRBJ1-5, with D perhaps TRBD1 (6 bases). The CDR3 reads CASSTSRGASNQPQHF. The CDR3, as DNA: TGTGCCAGCAGCACCTCAAGGGGGGCTAGCAATCAGCCCCAGCATTTT.